The clone carrying this T cell receptor (beta chain) has a count of ten or more. The antigen is undetermined. TCRdb redid the calling of the RACE reads with MiXCR, one entry per CDR3 protein. The sample has about 100,000 distinct CDR3 sequences, over 9.5% seen once. Sample time point: patch test 2, 6 weeks after DPC sensitization. Treatment: therapeutic diphenylcyclopropenone sensitization with weekly scalp DPC. Patients had alopecia, were aged 18 to 70, and were not pregnant. V gave up 5 bases and J gave up 7 bases, with 12 bases separating them. CDR1 and CDR2 (germline): SGHTA, FQGTGA. This CDR3 comprises 14 residues. The data were taken from a study of human T cells and chemical hapten exposure. Study-wide results and caveats: Patch test scores rose with PT1 expanded TCR counts, a positive correlation.

Sequencing used whole blood, obtained in connection with sensitization to the hapten diphenylcyclopropenone (DPC). The chain combines TRBV7-3 with TRBJ1-6, with unresolved D. The origin of this receptor is a woman in her 40s with alopecia areata. Some clones in this sample may be carry-over from other donors' samples. The CDR3 is CASSNGIGNSPLHF. CDR3 DNA: TGTGCCAGCAGCAATGGGATAGGCAATTCACCCCTCCACTTT.